The rows below give T cell receptor beta chains drawn from one sample of a study of blood T cell repertoires in COVID-19. Profiled with immunoSEQ multiplex PCR; TCRdb holds only in-frame clones, not every one. The sample has about 200,000 clones, around 90% seen once. Sequencing was done on a sample of peripheral blood. These receptors were taken from a man between 60 and 75 years old with COVID-19, enrolled during active disease. The CDR3 runs from the conserved cysteine through the conserved F or W. The D gene is left open where the match is weak. Clone size is not always given. Where it is, it says once, few, many or a class for expanded clones.

TRBJ1-2 TRBV21-1 - - CASSPSGTENGYTF TGTGCCAGCAGCCCCTCCGGGACTGAAAATGGCTACACCTTC
TRBJ1-1 TRBV7-9 - TRBD1 CASSPSGTGVLVGAEAFF TGTGCCAGCAGCCCCTCCGGGACAGGGGTCTTGGTCGGGGCTGAAGCTTTCTTT
TRBJ2-7 TRBV18 few TRBD1 CASSPGQGMVEQYF TGTGCCAGCTCACCAGGACAGGGGATGGTCGAGCAGTACTTC
TRBJ1-1 TRBV29-1 - TRBD1 CSLRQGAHTEAFF TGCAGCCTTAGACAGGGGGCGCACACTGAAGCTTTCTTT
TRBJ2-2 TRBV10-3 few TRBD2 CAMQREGTGELFF TGTGCCATGCAGCGGGAGGGAACCGGGGAGCTGTTTTTT
TRBJ1-2 TRBV6-4 - - CARTPFEGGRGYGYTF TGTGCCAGAACACCCTTCGAGGGAGGCCGAGGGTATGGCTACACCTTC
TRBJ1-2 TRBV18 - - CASSPPGAEGGANGYTF TGTGCCAGCTCACCACCGGGGGCCGAAGGTGGGGCAAATGGCTACACCTTC
TRBJ2-1 TRBV7-3 - TRBD2 CASSLSPGLAYNEQFF TGTGCCAGCAGCTTATCCCCGGGACTAGCATACAATGAGCAGTTCTTC
TRBJ2-1 TRBV7-2 - - CASSLDWTPYNEQFF TGTGCCAGCAGCTTAGACTGGACTCCGTACAATGAGCAGTTCTTC
TRBJ1-2 TRBV2 - - CASSTSTGIYGYTF TGTGCCAGCAGTACCTCTACGGGGATTTATGGCTACACCTTC
TRBJ2-3 TRBV28 - TRBD2 CASRLSGQTGGDTQYF TGTGCCAGCAGGCTTAGCGGGCAGACGGGGGGAGATACGCAGTATTTT
TRBJ2-2 TRBV5-4 - TRBD2 CASSPGLADWNTGELFF TGTGCCAGCAGCCCGGGACTAGCGGACTGGAACACCGGGGAGCTGTTTTTT
TRBJ1-1 TRBV7-3 - TRBD1 CASSFQGASTEAFF TGTGCCAGCAGCTTTCAGGGGGCCAGCACTGAAGCTTTCTTT
TRBJ2-2 TRBV4-1 once - CASSQEGGGELFF TGCGCCAGCAGCCAAGAAGGAGGTGGGGAGCTGTTTTTT
TRBJ2-3 TRBV5-6 once - CASSQSSAGRGADTQYF TGTGCCAGCAGCCAATCATCGGCGGGGAGGGGGGCAGATACGCAGTATTTT
TRBJ1-2 TRBV7-2 - - CASSFQGSNYGYTF TGTGCCAGCAGCTTCCAGGGGAGTAACTATGGCTACACCTTC
TRBJ2-3 TRBV5-4 - TRBD2 CASSFLRELGTDTQYF TGTGCCAGCAGCTTCTTGCGGGAGTTGGGCACAGATACGCAGTATTTT
TRBJ2-3 TRBV24-1 - TRBD2 CATSDPGTGGQVDTQYF TGTGCCACCAGTGACCCCGGAACGGGGGGGCAGGTAGATACGCAGTATTTT
TRBJ2-7 TRBV7-3 - - CASSHRAPLKREFYEQYF TGTGCCAGCAGCCATAGGGCCCCCCTAAAGAGGGAGTTCTACGAGCAGTACTTC
TRBJ1-3 TRBV3-1/TRBV3-2 - - CASKGMGGPPGNTIYF TGTGCCAGCAAGGGGATGGGTGGCCCCCCTGGAAACACCATATATTTT
TRBJ2-1 TRBV9 - - CASTPLGLDFGGRNNEQFF TGTGCCAGCACCCCCCTCGGCCTCGATTTCGGAGGGCGAAACAATGAGCAGTTCTTC
TRBJ1-5 TRBV18 - - CASSPMGHADQPQHF TGTGCCAGCTCACCAATGGGGCACGCCGATCAGCCCCAGCATTTT
TRBJ2-2 TRBV3-1/TRBV3-2 - TRBD2 CASSQERLAGGVSTGELFF TGTGCCAGCAGCCAGGAAAGACTAGCGGGAGGAGTGAGCACCGGGGAGCTGTTTTTT
TRBJ1-1 TRBV29-1 - - CSVESSTAKMNTEAFF TGCAGCGTTGAATCCTCGACAGCAAAAATGAACACTGAAGCTTTCTTT
TRBJ2-2 TRBV9 - - CASSFTGFGAGELFF TGTGCCAGCAGCTTTACGGGATTTGGAGCCGGGGAGCTGTTTTTT
TRBJ1-5 TRBV2 - TRBD1 CASSVGTGGQPQHF TGTGCCAGCAGTGTTGGGACAGGAGGACAGCCCCAGCATTTT
TRBJ2-7 TRBV2 - TRBD2 CASSGGTTYEQYF TGTGCCAGCAGTGGTGGGACTACCTACGAGCAGTACTTC
TRBJ1-1 TRBV29-1 - - CSVVVRAGTEAFF TGCAGCGTGGTGGTGAGGGCTGGCACTGAAGCTTTCTTT
TRBJ2-7 TRBV9 - - CASSVGPSVDEQYF TGTGCCAGCAGCGTAGGGCCAAGCGTGGACGAGCAGTACTTC